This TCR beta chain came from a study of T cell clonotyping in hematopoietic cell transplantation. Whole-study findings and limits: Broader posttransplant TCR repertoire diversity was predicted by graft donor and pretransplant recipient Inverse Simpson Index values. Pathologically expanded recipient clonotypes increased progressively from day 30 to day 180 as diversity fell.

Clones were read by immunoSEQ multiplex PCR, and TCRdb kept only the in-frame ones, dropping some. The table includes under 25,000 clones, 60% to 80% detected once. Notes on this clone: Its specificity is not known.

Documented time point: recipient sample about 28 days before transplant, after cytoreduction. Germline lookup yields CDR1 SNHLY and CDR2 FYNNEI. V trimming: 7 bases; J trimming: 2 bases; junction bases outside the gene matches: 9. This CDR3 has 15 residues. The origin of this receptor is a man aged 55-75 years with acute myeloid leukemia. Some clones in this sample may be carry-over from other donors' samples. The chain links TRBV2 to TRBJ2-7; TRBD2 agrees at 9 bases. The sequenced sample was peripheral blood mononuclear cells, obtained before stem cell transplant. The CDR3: CASKSMASGAYEQYF. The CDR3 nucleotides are TGTGCCAGCAAATCGATGGCTAGCGGGGCCTACGAGCAGTACTTC.